What follows is one T cell receptor (beta chain) and its context. These data belong to a study of blood T cell repertoires in COVID-19. Study as a whole: Samples came from the United States, Italy and Spain, spanning acute and convalescent COVID-19. From T cells, B-cell-depleted T cells, or PBMCs came the material, which was cDNA or gDNA.

Source study methods: Reference gene primer amplification yielded estimated nucleated cell counts. Generated by immunoSEQ multiplex PCR, the TCRdb table keeps only in-frame clones and is missing some. Clone size and the V and J calls come from that table; the DNA yielded D and trimming. This table has fewer than 120,000 clones, 60% to 80% appearing once. Material: peripheral blood. The origin of this receptor is a woman of 80 years or more with active or convalescent COVID-19.

The CDR3 nucleotides read TGTGCCAGCAGTTACTCGACGGGTCTAGGGGTTGACAATGAGCAGTTCTTC. This codes for CASSYSTGLGVDNEQFF. The rearrangement joins TRBV6-2 or TRBV6-3 to TRBJ2-1; weak D call: TRBD1 (5 bases). The CDR3 runs to 17 residues. The V gene's germline CDR1 is MNHEY and CDR2 SVGEGT. The V gene lost 0 bases and the J gene lost 5 bases, with 17 bases spanning the gap.